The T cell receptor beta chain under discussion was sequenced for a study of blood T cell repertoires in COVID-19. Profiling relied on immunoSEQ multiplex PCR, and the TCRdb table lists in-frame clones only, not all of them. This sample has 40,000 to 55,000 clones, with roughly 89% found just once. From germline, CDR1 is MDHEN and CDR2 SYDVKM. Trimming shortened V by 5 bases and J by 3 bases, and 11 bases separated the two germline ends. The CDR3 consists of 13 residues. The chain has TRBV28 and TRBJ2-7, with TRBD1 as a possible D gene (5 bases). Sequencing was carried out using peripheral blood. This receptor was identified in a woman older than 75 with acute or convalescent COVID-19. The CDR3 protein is CASSRTQGYEQYV. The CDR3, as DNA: TGTGCCAGCAGTCGAACCCAGGGCTACGAGCAGTACGTC.